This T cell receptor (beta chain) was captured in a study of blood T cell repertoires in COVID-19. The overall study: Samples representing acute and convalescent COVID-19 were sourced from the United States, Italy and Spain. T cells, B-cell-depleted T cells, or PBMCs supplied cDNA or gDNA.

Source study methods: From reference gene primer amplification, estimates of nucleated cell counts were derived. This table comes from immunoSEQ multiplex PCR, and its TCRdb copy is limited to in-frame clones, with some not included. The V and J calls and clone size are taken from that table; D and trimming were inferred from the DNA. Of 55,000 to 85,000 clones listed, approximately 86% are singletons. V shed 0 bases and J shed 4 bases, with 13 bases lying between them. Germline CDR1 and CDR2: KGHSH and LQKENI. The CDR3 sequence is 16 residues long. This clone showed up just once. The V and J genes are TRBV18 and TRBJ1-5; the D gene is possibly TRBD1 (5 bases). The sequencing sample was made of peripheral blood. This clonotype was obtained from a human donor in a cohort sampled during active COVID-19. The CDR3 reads CASSPPAGEGNQPQHF. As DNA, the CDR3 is TGTGCCAGCTCACCACCAGCGGGGGAAGGGAATCAGCCCCAGCATTTT.